The rows below give T cell receptor beta chains drawn from one sample of a study of CD8 T cells in ankylosing spondylitis. TCRdb called the 5' RACE reads again in MiXCR, with one record for every CDR3 protein. The sample has roughly 470,000 distinct CDR3 sequences; 25% to 30% are singletons. What was sequenced was blood, either unsorted or a sorted T cell fraction (not recorded which). The source of these receptors is a male donor with ankylosing spondylitis. Each CDR3 is given with its conserved first and last residue. Fields, in order: D gene, clone size, V gene, J gene, CDR3 protein, CDR3 DNA. The D gene is left open where the match is weak. A clone size is listed for some rows: how often the clone was seen (once, few, many), or a class if it is expanded.

D gene: NA
clone size: NA
V gene: TRBV27
J gene: TRBJ1-1
CDR3 protein: CASRGGAGNTEAFF
CDR3 DNA: TGTGCCAGCAGAGGGGGGGCCGGGAACACTGAAGCTTTCTTT

D gene: TRBD2
clone size: NA
V gene: TRBV7-8
J gene: TRBJ2-5
CDR3 protein: CASSRGLAGGSYQETQYF
CDR3 DNA: TGTGCCAGCAGTCGCGGACTAGCGGGAGGTTCGTACCAAGAGACCCAGTACTTC

D gene: NA
clone size: NA
V gene: TRBV6-5
J gene: TRBJ2-2
CDR3 protein: CASRSSVNTGELFF
CDR3 DNA: TGTGCCAGCAGGTCTAGCGTAAACACCGGGGAGCTGTTTTTT

D gene: TRBD2
clone size: few
V gene: TRBV7-2
J gene: TRBJ2-1
CDR3 protein: CASSLTSGLYNEQFF
CDR3 DNA: TGTGCCAGCAGTTTGACTAGCGGGTTATACAATGAGCAGTTCTTC

D gene: TRBD2
clone size: few
V gene: TRBV20-1
J gene: TRBJ2-2
CDR3 protein: CSARDAASGGTGELFF
CDR3 DNA: TGCAGTGCTAGAGACGCCGCTAGCGGAGGCACCGGGGAGCTGTTTTTT

D gene: TRBD2
clone size: few
V gene: TRBV7-8
J gene: TRBJ2-5
CDR3 protein: CASSLTSGRAAETQYF
CDR3 DNA: TGTGCCAGCAGCTTAACTAGCGGGAGGGCCGCGGAGACCCAGTACTTC

D gene: NA
clone size: many
V gene: TRBV7-8
J gene: TRBJ2-3
CDR3 protein: CASATDTQYF
CDR3 DNA: TGTGCCAGCGCCACAGATACGCAGTATTTT

D gene: TRBD2
clone size: NA
V gene: TRBV18
J gene: TRBJ2-3
CDR3 protein: CASSPGTSGSSTDTQYF
CDR3 DNA: TGTGCCAGCTCACCGGGGACTAGCGGGTCTAGCACAGATACGCAGTATTTT

D gene: NA
clone size: few
V gene: TRBV20-1
J gene: TRBJ2-1
CDR3 protein: CSAPRGGGGNEQFF
CDR3 DNA: TGCAGTGCTCCCAGGGGGGGAGGGGGCAATGAGCAGTTCTTC

D gene: NA
clone size: NA
V gene: TRBV20-1
J gene: TRBJ1-6
CDR3 protein: CSARGQNNSPLHF
CDR3 DNA: TGCAGTGCGCGCGGACAGAATAATTCACCCCTCCACTTT

D gene: NA
clone size: NA
V gene: TRBV2
J gene: TRBJ1-5
CDR3 protein: CASTPDGIGNQPQHF
CDR3 DNA: TGTGCCTCCACCCCCGACGGCATTGGCAATCAGCCCCAGCATTTT

D gene: NA
clone size: NA
V gene: TRBV7-8
J gene: TRBJ2-7
CDR3 protein: CASSTHYEQYF
CDR3 DNA: TGTGCCAGCAGCACCCACTACGAGCAGTACTTC

D gene: TRBD2
clone size: NA
V gene: TRBV10-2
J gene: TRBJ2-5
CDR3 protein: CASSVRGREGETQYF
CDR3 DNA: TGCGCCAGCAGTGTTCGTGGGAGGGAGGGAGAGACCCAGTACTTC

D gene: NA
clone size: NA
V gene: TRBV7-9
J gene: TRBJ1-1
CDR3 protein: CASSLEGRIKEAFF
CDR3 DNA: TGTGCCAGCAGCTTAGAAGGGCGGATCAAAGAAGCTTTCTTT

D gene: NA
clone size: NA
V gene: TRBV12-3/TRBV12-4
J gene: TRBJ2-5
CDR3 protein: CASSSGPIKETQYF
CDR3 DNA: TGTGCCAGCAGCTCGGGACCAATCAAAGAGACCCAGTACTTC

D gene: NA
clone size: NA
V gene: TRBV6-2/TRBV6-3
J gene: TRBJ1-1
CDR3 protein: CASSYIGRNTEAFF
CDR3 DNA: TGTGCCAGCAGTTACATAGGGAGGAACACTGAAGCTTTCTTT

D gene: NA
clone size: few
V gene: TRBV11-2
J gene: TRBJ2-1
CDR3 protein: CASSVASAYTYNEQFF
CDR3 DNA: TGTGCCAGCAGCGTCGCTAGCGCTTACACCTACAATGAGCAGTTCTTC

D gene: NA
clone size: NA
V gene: TRBV12-3/TRBV12-4
J gene: TRBJ2-2
CDR3 protein: CASSQGFGSAGELFF
CDR3 DNA: TGTGCCAGCAGTCAAGGATTTGGTTCGGCCGGGGAGCTGTTTTTT

D gene: TRBD2
clone size: NA
V gene: TRBV5-4
J gene: TRBJ2-5
CDR3 protein: CASSSLSGRRETQYF
CDR3 DNA: TGTGCCAGCAGCTCACTTAGCGGGAGGCGCGAGACCCAGTACTTC

D gene: TRBD1
clone size: many
V gene: TRBV7-8
J gene: TRBJ1-3
CDR3 protein: CASSLAGGRNTIYF
CDR3 DNA: TGTGCCAGCAGCTTAGCAGGGGGCAGAAACACCATATATTTT

D gene: TRBD2
clone size: NA
V gene: TRBV5-1
J gene: TRBJ2-3
CDR3 protein: CASSFNGRRADTQYF
CDR3 DNA: TGCGCCAGCAGCTTTAACGGGAGGAGAGCAGATACGCAGTATTTT

D gene: NA
clone size: NA
V gene: TRBV4-1
J gene: TRBJ1-5
CDR3 protein: CASSLSAQGGQPQHF
CDR3 DNA: TGCGCCAGCAGCCTAAGCGCCCAGGGAGGTCAGCCCCAGCATTTT

D gene: TRBD1
clone size: NA
V gene: TRBV24-1
J gene: TRBJ2-5
CDR3 protein: CATSGDREETQYF
CDR3 DNA: TGTGCCACCAGTGGCGACAGGGAAGAGACCCAGTACTTC

D gene: NA
clone size: few
V gene: TRBV11-2
J gene: TRBJ2-7
CDR3 protein: CASSLRTVQSSYEQYF
CDR3 DNA: TGTGCCAGCAGCTTACGGACAGTCCAAAGCTCCTACGAGCAGTACTTC

D gene: TRBD1
clone size: few
V gene: TRBV7-9
J gene: TRBJ2-2
CDR3 protein: CASSFRGIPDTGELFF
CDR3 DNA: TGTGCCAGCAGTTTCAGGGGGATCCCGGACACCGGGGAGCTGTTTTTT

D gene: TRBD2
clone size: NA
V gene: TRBV20-1
J gene: TRBJ2-7
CDR3 protein: CSARETSGNLYEQYF
CDR3 DNA: TGCAGTGCTAGAGAAACTAGCGGGAACCTCTACGAGCAGTACTTC